This TCR beta chain was sequenced during a study of shared clonotypes between healthy human individuals. Points from the study as a whole: Relative to clonotypes present in all four donors, those not shared had lower generation probabilities. Estimated clonotype richness was generally higher in naive than memory subsets.

From germline, CDR1 is DFQATT and CDR2 SNEGSKA (reference sequence). The CDR3 loop spans 11 amino acids. Per the study methods: Filtering differed since immunoSEQ provided only junctions, with no quality scores. Using immunoSEQ multiplex PCR, the repertoire was profiled, and TCRdb retains in-frame clones only, with some absent. V and J calls and clone size are as listed in that table; D and trimming were resolved from the DNA. The repertoire holds about 1.1 million clones, with approximately 80% as singletons. This clone was detected once. Its antigen is as yet unknown. This chain joins TRBV20-1 and TRBJ2-4; no firm D call. Sequencing was performed on memory CD4+ T cells from PBMCs. As to subset: CD45RA-negative fraction. The sequence was obtained from a man between 18 and 29 years old in good health. Some clones in this sample may be carry-over from other donors' samples. In DNA, the CDR3 is TGCGCAGTAGGGCCGAGAAACATTCAGTACTTC. Its protein product is CAVGPRNIQYF.